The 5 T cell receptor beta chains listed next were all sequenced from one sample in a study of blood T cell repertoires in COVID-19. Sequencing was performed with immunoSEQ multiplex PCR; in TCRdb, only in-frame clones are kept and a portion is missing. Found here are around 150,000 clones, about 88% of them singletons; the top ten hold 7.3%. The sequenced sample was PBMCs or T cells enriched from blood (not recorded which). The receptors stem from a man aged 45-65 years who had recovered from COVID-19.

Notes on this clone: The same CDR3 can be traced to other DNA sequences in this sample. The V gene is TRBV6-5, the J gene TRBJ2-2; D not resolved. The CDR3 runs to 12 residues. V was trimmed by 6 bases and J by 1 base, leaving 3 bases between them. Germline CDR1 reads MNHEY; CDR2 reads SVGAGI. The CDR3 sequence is CASSQNTGELFF. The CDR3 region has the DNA TGTGCCAGCAGCCAGAACACCGGGGAGCTGTTTTTT.

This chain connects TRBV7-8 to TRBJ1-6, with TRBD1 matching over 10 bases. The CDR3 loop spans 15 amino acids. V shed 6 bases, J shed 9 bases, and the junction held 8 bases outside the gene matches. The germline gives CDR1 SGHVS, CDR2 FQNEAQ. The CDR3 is CASSLRDRGRSPLHF. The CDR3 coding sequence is TGTGCCAGCAGTCTTCGGGACAGGGGTCGTTCACCCCTCCACTTT.

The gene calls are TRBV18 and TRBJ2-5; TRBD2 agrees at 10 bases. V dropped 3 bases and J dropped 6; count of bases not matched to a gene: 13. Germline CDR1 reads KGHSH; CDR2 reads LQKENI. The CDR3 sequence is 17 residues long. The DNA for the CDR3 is TGTGCCAGCTCACCCCCCGGCGAGCGGGGGGGCAAAAAGACCCAGTACTTC. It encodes CASSPPGERGGKKTQYF.

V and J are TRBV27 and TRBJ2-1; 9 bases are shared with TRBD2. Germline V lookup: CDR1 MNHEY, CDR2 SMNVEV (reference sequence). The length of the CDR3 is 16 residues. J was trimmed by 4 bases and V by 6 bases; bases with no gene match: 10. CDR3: CASRLSSGVLYNEQFF. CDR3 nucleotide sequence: TGTGCCAGCAGACTCTCTAGCGGGGTCCTATACAATGAGCAGTTCTTC.

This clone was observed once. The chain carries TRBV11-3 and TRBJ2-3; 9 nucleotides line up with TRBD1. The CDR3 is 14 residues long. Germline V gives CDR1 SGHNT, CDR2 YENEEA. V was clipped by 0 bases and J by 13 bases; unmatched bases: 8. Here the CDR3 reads CASSLDQGTGPKYF. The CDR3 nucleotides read TGTGCCAGCAGCTTAGATCAGGGGACAGGGCCCAAGTATTTT.